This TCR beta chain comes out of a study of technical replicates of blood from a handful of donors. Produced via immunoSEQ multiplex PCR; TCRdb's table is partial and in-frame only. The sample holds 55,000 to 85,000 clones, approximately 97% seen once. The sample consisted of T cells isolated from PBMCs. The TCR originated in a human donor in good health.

For the CDR3, the DNA is TGTGCCAGCAGTCCAACAGGGTCTAACTATGGCTACACCTTC. Residues: CASSPTGSNYGYTF. The chain links TRBV6-4 to TRBJ1-2; possibly TRBD1 for D (6 bases). The CDR3 is 14 amino acids. Germline CDR1 MRHNA, CDR2 SNTAGT. V lost 5 bases, J lost 0 bases, and 10 bases lay in between.